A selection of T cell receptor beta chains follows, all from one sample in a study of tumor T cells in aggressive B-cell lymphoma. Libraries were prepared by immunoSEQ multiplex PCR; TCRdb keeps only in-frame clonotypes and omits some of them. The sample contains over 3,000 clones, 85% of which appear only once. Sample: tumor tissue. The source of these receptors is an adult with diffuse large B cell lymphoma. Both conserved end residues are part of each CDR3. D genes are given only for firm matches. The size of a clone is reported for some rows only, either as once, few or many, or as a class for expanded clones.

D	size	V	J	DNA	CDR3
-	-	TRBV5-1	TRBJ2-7	TGCGCCAGCAGCCCCGGTGGGGGGGGGCCAAGCTCCTACGAGCAGTACTTC	CASSPGGGGPSSYEQYF
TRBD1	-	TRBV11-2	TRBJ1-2	TGTGCCAGCAGCTCGACAGGGTCTAACTATGGCTACACCTTC	CASSSTGSNYGYTF
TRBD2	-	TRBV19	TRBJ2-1	TGTGCCAGTAGTATTAGCGGGGGGGCCGCTGAGCAGTTCTTC	CASSISGGAAEQFF
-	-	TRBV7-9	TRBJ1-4	TGTGCCAGCAGCCCTGTTGGCGGTGAAAAACTGTTTTTT	CASSPVGGEKLFF
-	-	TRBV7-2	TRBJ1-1	TGTGCCAGCAGCTTTACGGTGAACACTGAAGCTTTCTTT	CASSFTVNTEAFF
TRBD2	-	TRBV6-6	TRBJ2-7	TGTGCCAGCAGTTACACGGGGGGGGTCTACGAGCAGTACTTC	CASSYTGGVYEQYF
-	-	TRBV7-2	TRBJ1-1	TGTGCCAGCAGCTTTGGACTGGCTGAAGCTTTCTTT	CASSFGLAEAFF
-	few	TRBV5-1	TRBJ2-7	TGCGCCAGCAGCGTTACTAGTCTCTACGAGCAGTACTTC	CASSVTSLYEQYF
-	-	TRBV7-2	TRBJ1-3	TGTGCCAGCCAGTCGATATCTGGAAACACCATATATTTT	CASQSISGNTIYF
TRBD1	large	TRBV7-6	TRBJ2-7	TGTGCCAGCAGCCTGGGGACAGCCTACGAGCAGTACTTC	CASSLGTAYEQYF
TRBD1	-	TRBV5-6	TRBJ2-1	TGTGCCAGCAGCTACACTGGACAGGGGGCACATGAGCAGTTCTTC	CASSYTGQGAHEQFF
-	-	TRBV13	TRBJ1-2	TGTGCCAGCAGCTTAGGACAGTCTAACTATGGCTACACCTTC	CASSLGQSNYGYTF
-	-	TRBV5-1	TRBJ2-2	TGCGCCAGCAGCTTGCCGTTGCTAGGATTAAGGACCGGGGAGCTGTTTTTT	CASSLPLLGLRTGELFF
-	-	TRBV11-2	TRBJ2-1	TGTGCCAGCAGCGCGGGACTCCCTTACAGTGAGCAGTTCTTC	CASSAGLPYSEQFF
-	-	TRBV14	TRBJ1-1	TGTGCCAGCAGCCAAGTTTACGGGGGAACTGAAGCTTTCTTT	CASSQVYGGTEAFF
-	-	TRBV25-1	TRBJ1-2	TGTGCCAGCAGTGGCCTGGACATCACTAACTATGGCTACACCTTC	CASSGLDITNYGYTF
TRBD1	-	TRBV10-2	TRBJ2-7	TGCGCCAGCAGTGCAGGACAGGGGACCTACGAGCAGTACTTC	CASSAGQGTYEQYF
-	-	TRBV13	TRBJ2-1	TGTGCCAGCAGCCCTTGGCGGAGCTACAATGAGCAGTTCTTC	CASSPWRSYNEQFF
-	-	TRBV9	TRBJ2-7	TGTGCCAGCAGCTCTCAACCGGGACTCTCTGCCGGGGAGCAGTACTTC	CASSSQPGLSAGEQYF
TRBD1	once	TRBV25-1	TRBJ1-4	TGTGCCAGCAGTGAAATCCCGACAGGGGGTTTTGAAAAACTGTTTTTT	CASSEIPTGGFEKLFF
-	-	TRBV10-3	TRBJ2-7	TGTGCCATCATTTCTAGCACGGGTGCCTCCTACGAGCAGTACTTC	CAIISSTGASYEQYF
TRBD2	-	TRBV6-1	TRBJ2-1	TGTGCCAGCACCGACGGACTAGCGGGGCGAAATGAGCAGTTCTTC	CASTDGLAGRNEQFF
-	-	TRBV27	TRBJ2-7	TGTGCCAGCAGTTCCTCGGACAGTATTTGGGAGCAGTACTTC	CASSSSDSIWEQYF
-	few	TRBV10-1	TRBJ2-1	TGCGCCAGCAGTGAGAACCAGACTTTGAACAATGAGCAGTTCTTC	CASSENQTLNNEQFF